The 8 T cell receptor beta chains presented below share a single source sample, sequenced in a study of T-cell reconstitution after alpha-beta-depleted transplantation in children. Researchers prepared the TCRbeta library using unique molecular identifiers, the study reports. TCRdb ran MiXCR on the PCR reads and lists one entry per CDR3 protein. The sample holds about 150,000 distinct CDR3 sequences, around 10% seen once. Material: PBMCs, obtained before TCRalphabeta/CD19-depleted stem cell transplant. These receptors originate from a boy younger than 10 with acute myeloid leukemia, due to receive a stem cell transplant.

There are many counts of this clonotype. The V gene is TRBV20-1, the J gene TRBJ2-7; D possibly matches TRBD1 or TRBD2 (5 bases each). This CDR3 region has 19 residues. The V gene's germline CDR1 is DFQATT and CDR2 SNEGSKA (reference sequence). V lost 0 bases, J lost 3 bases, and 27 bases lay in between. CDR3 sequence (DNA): TGCAGTGCTAGAGACCCCCCCCGGGGCCCCACTCGAAAAATCTACGAGCAGTACTTC. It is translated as CSARDPPRGPTRKIYEQYF.

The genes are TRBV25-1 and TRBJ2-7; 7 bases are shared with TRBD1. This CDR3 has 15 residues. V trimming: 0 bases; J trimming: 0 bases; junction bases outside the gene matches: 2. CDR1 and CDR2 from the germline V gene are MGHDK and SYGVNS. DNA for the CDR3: TGTGCCAGCAGTGAATATAGGGACAGCTCCTACGAGCAGTACTTC. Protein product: CASSEYRDSSYEQYF.

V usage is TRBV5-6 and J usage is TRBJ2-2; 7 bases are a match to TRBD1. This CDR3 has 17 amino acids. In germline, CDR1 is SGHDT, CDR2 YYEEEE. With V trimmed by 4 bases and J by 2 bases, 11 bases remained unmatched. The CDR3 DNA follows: TGTGCCAGCAGCACTCTTAGACAGGGAAGAAACACCGGGGAGCTGTTTTTT. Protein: CASSTLRQGRNTGELFF.

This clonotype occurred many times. As DNA, the CDR3 is TGCAGCGTTACCAGGGGGGAAGGCTACACCTTC. Amino acids: CSVTRGEGYTF. The rearrangement uses TRBV29-1 and TRBJ1-2; 7 nucleotides line up with TRBD1. There are 11 residues in the CDR3. Germline assignment: CDR1 SQVTM and CDR2 ANQGSEA. The V segment lost 5 bases and the J segment 8 bases; nucleotides outside the gene matches: 5. The full variable domain, its missing parts supplied by reference TRBV29-1 and TRBJ1-2, is SAVISQKPSRDICQRGTSLTIQCQVDSQVTMMFWYRQQPGQSLTLIATANQGSEATYESGFVIDKFPISRPNLTFSTLTVSNMSPEDSSIYLCSVTRGEGYTFGSGTRLTVV.

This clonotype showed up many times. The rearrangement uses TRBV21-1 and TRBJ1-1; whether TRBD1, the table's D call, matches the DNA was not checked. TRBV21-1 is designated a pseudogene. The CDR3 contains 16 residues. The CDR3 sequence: CASSKRRWDRIREAFF. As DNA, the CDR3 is TGTGCCAGCAGCAAAAGGCGCTGGGACAGAATAAGAGAAGCTTTCTTT.

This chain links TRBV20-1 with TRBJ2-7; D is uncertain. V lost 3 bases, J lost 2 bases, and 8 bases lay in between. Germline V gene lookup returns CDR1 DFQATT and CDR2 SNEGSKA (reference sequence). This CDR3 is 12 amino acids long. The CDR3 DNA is TGCAGTGCTAGCGACACGCCCTACGAGCAGTACTTC. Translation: CSASDTPYEQYF.

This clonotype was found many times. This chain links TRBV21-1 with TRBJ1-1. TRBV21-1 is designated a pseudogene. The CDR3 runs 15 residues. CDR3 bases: TGTGCCAGCAGCAAACGGGGAGTTATGAACACTGAAGCTTTCTTT. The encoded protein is CASSKRGVMNTEAFF.

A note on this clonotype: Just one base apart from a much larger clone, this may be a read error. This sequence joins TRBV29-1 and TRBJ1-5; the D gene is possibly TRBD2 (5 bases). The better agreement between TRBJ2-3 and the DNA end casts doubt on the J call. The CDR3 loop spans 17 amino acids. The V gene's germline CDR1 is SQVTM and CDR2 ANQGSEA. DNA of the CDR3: TGCAGCGTTGAAAACGGGGTCAGGCAGGCCAAGGGTCAGCCCCAGTATTTT. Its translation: CSVENGVRQAKGQPQYF.